This T cell receptor beta chain was captured in a study of vaccination effects on CD4 cells after COVID-19. This clone appeared a few times. As yet, its antigen is unknown. The CDR3 has 18 amino acids. Trimming pared 4 bases from V and 1 base from J, leaving 22 bases between. Per germline, CDR1 LGHNT and CDR2 FRNRAP. The table came from immunoSEQ multiplex PCR; TCRdb's copy has only in-frame clones and leaves some out. The table has about 41,000 clones, roughly 70% seen once. Ahead of sequencing, the ViraFEST assay grew antigen-specific CD4+ T cells using viral peptide pools. The culture ran for roughly ten days before CD4+ T cells were isolated. Absence of prior SARS-CoV-2 infection characterized the vaccine recipients, who showed negative nucleocapsid antibodies. On days 3 and 7, fresh IL-2 medium replaced half the medium.

Specimen: CD4+ T cells from PBMCs cultured with HCoV-OC43 spike peptides, collected before COVID-19 vaccination. Regarding subset: HCoV-OC43 spike overlapping peptide pool stimulation. The chain recombines TRBV12-5 with TRBJ2-5; perhaps TRBD1 as D (5 bases). The clonotype comes from a human donor who received a COVID-19 vaccine. The CDR3 reads CASGSPGKGPPLQETQYF. In DNA, the CDR3 is TGTGCTAGTGGTTCCCCAGGAAAGGGGCCGCCCCTCCAAGAGACCCAGTACTTC.